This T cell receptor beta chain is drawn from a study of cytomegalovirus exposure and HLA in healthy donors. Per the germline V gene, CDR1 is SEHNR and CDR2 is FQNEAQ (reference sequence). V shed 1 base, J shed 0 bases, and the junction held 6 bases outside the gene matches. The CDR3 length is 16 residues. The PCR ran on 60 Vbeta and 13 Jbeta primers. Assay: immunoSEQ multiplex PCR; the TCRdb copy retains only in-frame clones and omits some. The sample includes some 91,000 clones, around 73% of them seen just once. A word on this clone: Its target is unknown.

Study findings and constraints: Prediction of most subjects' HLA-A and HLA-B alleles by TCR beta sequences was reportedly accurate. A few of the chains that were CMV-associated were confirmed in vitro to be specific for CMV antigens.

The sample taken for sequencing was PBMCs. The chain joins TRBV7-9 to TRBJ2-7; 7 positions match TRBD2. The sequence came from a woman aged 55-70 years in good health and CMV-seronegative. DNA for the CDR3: TGTGCCAGCAGCTTAGGGGGGGGAAGAAGCTCCTACGAGCAGTACTTC. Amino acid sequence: CASSLGGGRSSYEQYF. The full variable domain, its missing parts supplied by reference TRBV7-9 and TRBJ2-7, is DTGVSQNPRHKITKRGQNVTFRCDPISEHNRLYWYRQTLGQGPEFLTYFQNEAQLEKSRLLSDRFSAERPKGSFSTLEIQRTEQGDSAMYLCASSLGGGRSSYEQYFGPGTRLTVT.